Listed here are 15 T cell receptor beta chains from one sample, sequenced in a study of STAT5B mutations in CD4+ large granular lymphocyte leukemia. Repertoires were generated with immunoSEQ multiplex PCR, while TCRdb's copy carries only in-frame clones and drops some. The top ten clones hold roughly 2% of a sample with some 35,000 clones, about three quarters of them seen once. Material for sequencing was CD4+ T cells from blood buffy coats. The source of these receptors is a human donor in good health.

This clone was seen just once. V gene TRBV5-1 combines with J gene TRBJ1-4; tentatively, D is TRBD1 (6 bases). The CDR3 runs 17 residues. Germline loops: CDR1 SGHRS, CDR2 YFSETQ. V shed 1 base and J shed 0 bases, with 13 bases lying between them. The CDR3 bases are TGCGCCAGCAGCTTGCAGGGGTCGACTTCAACTAATGAAAAACTGTTTTTT. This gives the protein CASSLQGSTSTNEKLFF.

For the CDR3, the DNA is TGTGCCAGCAGCCAAGTGGGGGAGGGGGGGTCAGGCTATGGCTACACCTTC. Translating it yields CASSQVGEGGSGYGYTF. This chain joins TRBV4-2 and TRBJ1-2, with a tentative D call TRBD1 (6 bases). This CDR3 has 17 amino acids. The V gene's germline CDR1 is LGHNA and CDR2 YNFKEQ. V shed 1 base and J shed 4 bases, with 19 bases lying between them.

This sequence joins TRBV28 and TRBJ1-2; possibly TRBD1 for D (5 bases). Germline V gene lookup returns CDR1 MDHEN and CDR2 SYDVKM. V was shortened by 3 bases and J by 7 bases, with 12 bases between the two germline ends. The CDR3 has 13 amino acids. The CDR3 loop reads CASSFGGVSGYTF. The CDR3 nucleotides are TGTGCCAGCAGTTTTGGGGGTGTTAGTGGCTACACCTTC.

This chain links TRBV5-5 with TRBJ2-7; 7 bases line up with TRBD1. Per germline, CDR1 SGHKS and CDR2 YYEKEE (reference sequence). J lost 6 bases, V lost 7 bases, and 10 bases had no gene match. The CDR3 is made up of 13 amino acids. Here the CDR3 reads CASEGAGMTEQYF. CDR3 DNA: TGTGCCAGCGAGGGGGCAGGGATGACCGAGCAGTACTTC. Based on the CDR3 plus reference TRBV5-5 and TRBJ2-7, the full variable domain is DAGVTQSPTHLIKTRGQQVTLRCSPISGHKSVSWYQQVLGQGPQFIFQYYEKEERGRGNFPDRFSARQFPNYSSELNVNALLLGDSALYLCASEGAGMTEQYFGPGTRLTVT.

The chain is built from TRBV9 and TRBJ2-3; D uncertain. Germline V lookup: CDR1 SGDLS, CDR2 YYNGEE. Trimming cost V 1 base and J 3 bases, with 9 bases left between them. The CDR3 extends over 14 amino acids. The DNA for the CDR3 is TGTGCCAGCAGCGTAATGATAGCAACAGATACGCAGTATTTT. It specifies CASSVMIATDTQYF.

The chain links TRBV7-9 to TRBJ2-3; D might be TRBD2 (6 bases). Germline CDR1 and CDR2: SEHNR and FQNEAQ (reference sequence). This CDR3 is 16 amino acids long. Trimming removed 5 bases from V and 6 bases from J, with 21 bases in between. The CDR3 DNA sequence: TGTGCCAGCAGCCGGACGGGGATGGGGGGTCGGGATACGCAGTATTTT. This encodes CASSRTGMGGRDTQYF. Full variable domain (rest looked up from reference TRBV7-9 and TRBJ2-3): DTGVSQNPRHKITKRGQNVTFRCDPISEHNRLYWYRQTLGQGPEFLTYFQNEAQLEKSRLLSDRFSAERPKGSFSTLEIQRTEQGDSAMYLCASSRTGMGGRDTQYFGPGTRLTVL.

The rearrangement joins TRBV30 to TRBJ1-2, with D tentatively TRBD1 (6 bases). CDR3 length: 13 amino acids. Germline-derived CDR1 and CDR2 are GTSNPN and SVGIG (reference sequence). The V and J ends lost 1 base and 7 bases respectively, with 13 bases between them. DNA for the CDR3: TGTGCCTGGAGTGGTACAGGGTTGGGTGGCTACACCTTC. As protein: CAWSGTGLGGYTF.

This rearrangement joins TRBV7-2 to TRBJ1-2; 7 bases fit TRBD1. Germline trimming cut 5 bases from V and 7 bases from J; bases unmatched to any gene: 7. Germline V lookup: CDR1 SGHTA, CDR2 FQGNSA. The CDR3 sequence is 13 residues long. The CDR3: CASSPRRGGGYTF. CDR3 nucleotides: TGTGCCAGCAGCCCCCGCAGGGGGGGTGGCTACACCTTC.

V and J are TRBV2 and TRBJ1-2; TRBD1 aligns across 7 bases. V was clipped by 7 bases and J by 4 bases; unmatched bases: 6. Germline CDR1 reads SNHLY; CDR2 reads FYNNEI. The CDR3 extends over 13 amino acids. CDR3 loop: CASNRDRVYGYTF. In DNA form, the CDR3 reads TGTGCCAGCAATCGAGACAGGGTCTATGGCTACACCTTC.

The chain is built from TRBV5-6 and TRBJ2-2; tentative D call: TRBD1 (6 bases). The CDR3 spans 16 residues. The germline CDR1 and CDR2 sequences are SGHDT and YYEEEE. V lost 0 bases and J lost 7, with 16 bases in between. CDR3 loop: CASSLDPGARVGELFF. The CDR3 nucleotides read TGTGCCAGCAGCTTGGACCCAGGGGCTCGAGTCGGGGAGCTGTTTTTT.

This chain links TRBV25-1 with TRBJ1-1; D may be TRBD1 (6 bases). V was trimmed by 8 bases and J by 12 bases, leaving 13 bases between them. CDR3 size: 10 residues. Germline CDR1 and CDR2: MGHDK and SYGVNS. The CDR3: CASSGVEPFF. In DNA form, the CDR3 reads TGTGCCAGCTCAGGGGTAGAGCCTTTCTTT.

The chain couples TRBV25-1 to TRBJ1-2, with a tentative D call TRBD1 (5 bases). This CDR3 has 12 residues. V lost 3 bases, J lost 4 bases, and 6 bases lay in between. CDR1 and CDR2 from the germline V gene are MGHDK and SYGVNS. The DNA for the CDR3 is TGTGCCAGCAGTGACAGGGTCTATGGCTACACCTTC. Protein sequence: CASSDRVYGYTF.

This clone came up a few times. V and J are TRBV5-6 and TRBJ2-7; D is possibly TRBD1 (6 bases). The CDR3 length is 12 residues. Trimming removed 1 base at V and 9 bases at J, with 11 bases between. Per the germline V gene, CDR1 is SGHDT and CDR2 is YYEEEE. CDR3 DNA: TGTGCCAGCAGCTTGTCCAGGGGCCCGCAGTACTTC. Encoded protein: CASSLSRGPQYF.

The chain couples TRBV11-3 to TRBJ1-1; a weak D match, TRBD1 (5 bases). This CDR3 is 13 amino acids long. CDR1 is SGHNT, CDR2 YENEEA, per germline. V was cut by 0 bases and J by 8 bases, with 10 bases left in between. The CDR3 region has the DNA TGTGCCAGCAGCTTAGATGGGGGAGGGGAAGCTTTCTTT. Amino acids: CASSLDGGGEAFF. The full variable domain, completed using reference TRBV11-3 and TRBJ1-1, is EAGVVQSPRYKIIEKKQPVAFWCNPISGHNTLYWYLQNLGQGPELLIRYENEEAVDDSQLPKDRFSAERLKGVDSTLKIQPAELGDSAVYLCASSLDGGGEAFFGQGTRLTVV.

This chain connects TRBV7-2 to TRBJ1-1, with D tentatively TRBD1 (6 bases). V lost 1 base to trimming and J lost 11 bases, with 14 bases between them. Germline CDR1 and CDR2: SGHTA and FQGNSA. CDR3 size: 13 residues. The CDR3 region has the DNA TGTGCCAGCAGCTTAGAAGGGGGGCGGCGGGCTTTCTTT. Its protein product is CASSLEGGRRAFF. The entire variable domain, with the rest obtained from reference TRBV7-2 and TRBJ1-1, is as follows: GAGVSQSPSNKVTEKGKDVELRCDPISGHTALYWYRQSLGQGLEFLIYFQGNSAPDKSGLPSDRFSAERTGGSVSTLTIQRTQQEDSAVYLCASSLEGGRRAFFGQGTRLTVV.